The 7 T cell receptor beta chains below come from one sample, sequenced in a study of technical replicates of blood from a handful of donors. Data came from immunoSEQ multiplex PCR; TCRdb stores just in-frame clones and leaves some out. The profile shows around 56,000 clones, nearly 95% of them singletons. The sequenced material came from PBMCs. The receptors were gathered from a human donor in good health. Some clones in this sample may be carry-over from other donors' samples.

The chain recombines TRBV5-6 with TRBJ2-5, with 10 positions matching TRBD2. This CDR3 spans 15 amino acids. V shed 4 bases, J shed 2 bases, and the junction held 5 bases outside the gene matches. Germline CDR1 is SGHDT and CDR2 is YYEEEE. The CDR3 DNA reads as TGTGCCAGCAGCATGGGACTAGCGCTTCAAGAGACCCAGTACTTC. Translation: CASSMGLALQETQYF.

This clone was recorded only once. The genes are TRBV6-5 and TRBJ2-1, with TRBD1 as a possible D gene (5 bases). Germline V gene lookup returns CDR1 MNHEY and CDR2 SVGAGI. Trimming stripped 0 bases from V and 2 bases from J, with 5 bases between. The CDR3 is 14 residues long. Here the CDR3 DNA reads TGTGCCAGCAGTTACTCGGGGCCCTACAATGAGCAGTTCTTC. Translated, it gives CASSYSGPYNEQFF.

In this sample, this clone turned up once. The V gene is TRBV29-1, the J gene TRBJ2-5; 13 nucleotides match TRBD2. The CDR3 spans 13 residues. Germline V gene data show CDR1 as SQVTM and CDR2 as ANQGSEA. V was pared by 6 bases and J by 5 bases, with 3 bases of the junction left unmatched. CDR3 sequence (DNA): TGCAGCGTGGGGACTAGCGGGACGGAGACCCAGTACTTC. Encoded protein: CSVGTSGTETQYF. The variable domain in full, with the rest retrieved from reference TRBV29-1 and TRBJ2-5, is SAVISQKPSRDICQRGTSLTIQCQVDSQVTMMFWYRQQPGQSLTLIATANQGSEATYESGFVIDKFPISRPNLTFSTLTVSNMSPEDSSIYLCSVGTSGTETQYFGPGTRLLVL.

V and J are TRBV7-9 and TRBJ2-5, with D possibly TRBD2 on 5 matching bases. CDR3 length equals 12 residues. V was pared by 4 bases and J by 4 bases, with 7 bases between. Germline V lookup: CDR1 SEHNR, CDR2 FQNEAQ (reference sequence). CDR3 nucleotide sequence: TGTGCCAGCAGCTCTGGAGGAGAGACCCAGTACTTC. It yields the protein CASSSGGETQYF. The full variable domain, completed using reference TRBV7-9 and TRBJ2-5, is DTGVSQNPRHKITKRGQNVTFRCDPISEHNRLYWYRQTLGQGPEFLTYFQNEAQLEKSRLLSDRFSAERPKGSFSTLEIQRTEQGDSAMYLCASSSGGETQYFGPGTRLLVL.

The chain carries TRBV9 and TRBJ1-2, with D maybe TRBD1 (6 bases). CDR3 size: 15 residues. The V gene's germline CDR1 is SGDLS and CDR2 YYNGEE. Between the trimmed V and J ends, which lost 4 bases and 3 bases, there was a span of 16 bases. DNA for the CDR3: TGTGCCAGCAGCAAAGGGGGGGGTTCGGACTATGGCTACACCTTC. Translation gives CASSKGGGSDYGYTF.

The chain links TRBV6-9 to TRBJ2-3, with 9 bases identical to TRBD2. This CDR3 spans 14 amino acids. V was clipped by 7 bases and J by 4 bases; unmatched bases: 6. Germline CDR1 and CDR2: MNHGY and SVAAGI. The CDR3 DNA is TGTGCCAGCACCTTAGGCGGGGGGGCAGATACGCAGTATTTT. Amino acid sequence: CASTLGGGADTQYF.

J is TRBJ2-7 and V is TRBV29-1; TRBD1 matches at 9 bases. This CDR3 has 15 residues. J was trimmed by 3 bases and V by 2 bases; bases with no gene match: 8. The V gene's germline CDR1 is SQVTM and CDR2 ANQGSEA. The CDR3 here is CSVELGTGIDYEQYF. CDR3 DNA sequence: TGCAGCGTTGAACTGGGGACAGGGATCGACTACGAGCAGTACTTC.